This T cell receptor beta chain originates from a study of blood T cell repertoires in COVID-19. Study as a whole: Acute and convalescent COVID-19 samples came from the United States, Italy and Spain. The cDNA or gDNA used as material had been derived from T cells, B-cell-depleted T cells, or PBMCs.

The CDR3 totals 14 residues. V lost 6 bases and J 0 bases, leaving 14 bases between the germline ends. Germline V gene lookup returns CDR1 SQVTM and CDR2 ANQGSEA. Study processing details: Quantification of nucleated cells was approximated via reference gene primer amplification. Data came from immunoSEQ multiplex PCR; TCRdb stores just in-frame clones and leaves some out. V and J calls and clone size follow that table, whereas D and trimming were derived from the DNA. The repertoire holds 100,000 to 150,000 clones, with more than 60% as singletons. The J gene is TRBJ2-5, the V gene TRBV29-1, with D possibly being TRBD1 (5 bases). This sequence was found in a woman between 65 and 79 years old with acute or convalescent COVID-19. The sequenced sample was peripheral blood. CDR3 nucleotide sequence: TGCAGCGTCCCGCAGGGAACCCACCAAGAGACCCAGTACTTC. Translated, it gives CSVPQGTHQETQYF.